This is a list of T cell receptor beta chains from one sample in a study of OX40 agonist ivuxolimab in advanced cancers. Using immunoSEQ multiplex PCR, the repertoire was profiled, and TCRdb retains in-frame clones only, with some absent. The repertoire holds 15,000 to 25,000 clones, with 85% to 90% as singletons. Source: CD4+ or CD8+ T cells sorted from blood, taken in a trial of the OX40 agonist ivuxolimab. The receptors were gathered from an adult with an advanced solid tumor such as melanoma, head and neck, liver or kidney cancer. CDR3s include the opening cysteine and the closing phenylalanine or tryptophan. Each record gives: J gene, D gene, clone size, V gene, CDR3 protein, CDR3 DNA. The D gene is left open where the match is weak. Size is omitted from some rows. Given values are once, few, many or a class for expanded clones.

TRBJ1-2 | . | . | TRBV7-2 | CASSLGLGAGYTF | TGTGCCAGCAGCTTAGGGTTGGGGGCCGGCTACACCTTC
TRBJ1-2 | TRBD1 | . | TRBV27 | CASSYSGGYGYTF | TGTGCCAGCAGTTATTCAGGGGGCTATGGCTACACCTTC
TRBJ2-7 | TRBD2 | once | TRBV7-9 | CASSPPGLAGENYEQYF | TGTGCCAGCAGCCCTCCGGGACTAGCGGGAGAAAACTACGAGCAGTACTTC
TRBJ2-7 | . | . | TRBV19 | CASSNWDSYEQYF | TGTGCCAGTAGTAACTGGGATTCCTACGAGCAGTACTTC
TRBJ2-3 | . | . | TRBV7-9 | CASSQSSSDTQYF | TGTGCCAGCAGCCAATCGAGCTCAGATACGCAGTATTTT
TRBJ1-6 | . | . | TRBV4-3 | CASSQESLARNSPLHF | TGCGCCAGCAGCCAAGAATCACTCGCCCGTAATTCACCCCTCCACTTT
TRBJ2-7 | TRBD2 | . | TRBV27 | CASSFSSGSRAYEQYF | TGTGCCAGCAGTTTTTCTAGCGGGAGTAGGGCCTACGAGCAGTACTTC
TRBJ2-7 | TRBD2 | few | TRBV11-2 | CASSPSAGGPHEQYF | TGTGCCAGCAGTCCATCGGCGGGAGGGCCCCACGAGCAGTACTTC
TRBJ1-1 | . | few | TRBV4-3 | CASSQGWGEGAFF | TGCGCCAGCAGCCAAGGCTGGGGGGAGGGGGCTTTCTTT
TRBJ2-2 | . | . | TRBV6-1 | CASRAIYELFF | TGTGCCAGCAGAGCAATCTATGAGCTGTTTTTT
TRBJ2-3 | . | . | TRBV7-2 | CASSSMEDTQYF | TGTGCCAGCAGCTCCATGGAAGATACGCAGTATTTT
TRBJ1-2 | . | . | TRBV5-5 | CASSPDRRGIYGGDTF | TGTGCCAGCAGCCCTGATCGACGGGGCATTTATGGTGGGGACACCTTC
TRBJ1-5 | TRBD1 | . | TRBV7-9 | CASSKGTGAQPQHF | TGTGCCAGCAGTAAAGGGACAGGGGCCCAGCCCCAGCATTTT